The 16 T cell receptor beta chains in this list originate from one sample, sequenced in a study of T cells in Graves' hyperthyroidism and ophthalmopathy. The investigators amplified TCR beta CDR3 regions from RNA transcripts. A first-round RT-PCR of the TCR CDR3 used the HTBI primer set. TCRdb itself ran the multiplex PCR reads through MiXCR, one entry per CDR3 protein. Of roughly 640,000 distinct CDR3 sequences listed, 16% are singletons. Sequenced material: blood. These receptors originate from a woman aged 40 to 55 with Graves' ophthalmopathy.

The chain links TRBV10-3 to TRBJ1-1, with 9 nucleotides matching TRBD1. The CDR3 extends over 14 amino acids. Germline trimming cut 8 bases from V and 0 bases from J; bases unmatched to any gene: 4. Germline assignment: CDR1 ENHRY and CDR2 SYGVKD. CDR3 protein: CAISTGGLNTEAFF. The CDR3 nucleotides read TGTGCCATCTCGACAGGGGGGCTGAACACTGAAGCTTTCTTT.

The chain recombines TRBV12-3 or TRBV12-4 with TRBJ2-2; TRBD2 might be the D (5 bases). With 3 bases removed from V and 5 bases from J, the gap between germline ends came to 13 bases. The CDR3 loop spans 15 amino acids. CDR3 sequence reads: CASSFRGSETGELFF. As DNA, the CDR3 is TGTGCCAGCAGTTTTAGAGGGTCAGAGACCGGGGAGCTGTTTTTT.

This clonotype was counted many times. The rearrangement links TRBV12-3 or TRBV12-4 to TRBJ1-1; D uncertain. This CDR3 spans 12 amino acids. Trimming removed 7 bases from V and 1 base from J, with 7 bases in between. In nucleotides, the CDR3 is TGTGCCAGCACCCGGGCGAACACTGAAGCTTTCTTT. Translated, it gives CASTRANTEAFF.

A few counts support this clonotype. CDR3 DNA: TGTGCCAGCAGTGAAGCGAGCAGGGGAAGCAATCAGCCCCAGCATTTT. Translating gives CASSEASRGSNQPQHF. The V call is TRBV6-1, the J call TRBJ1-5, with D possibly matching TRBD1 (6 bases). Germline V gene sequence: CDR1 MNHNS, CDR2 SASEGT. V was trimmed by 0 bases and J by 1 base, leaving 10 bases between them. The CDR3 length is 16 residues.

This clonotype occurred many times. CDR3 region: CASSPDRGIYNEQFF. The DNA for the CDR3 is TGTGCCAGCTCACCTGACAGGGGTATATACAATGAGCAGTTCTTC. This chain uses TRBV18 with TRBJ2-1; 8 positions agree with TRBD1. J was trimmed by 4 bases and V by 3 bases; bases with no gene match: 5. The CDR3 has 15 residues. Germline CDR1 KGHSH, CDR2 LQKENI.

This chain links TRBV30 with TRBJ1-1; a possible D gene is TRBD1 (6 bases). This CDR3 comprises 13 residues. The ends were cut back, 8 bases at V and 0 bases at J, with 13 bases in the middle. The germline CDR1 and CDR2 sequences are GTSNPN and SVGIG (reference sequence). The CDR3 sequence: CAGTQGMNTEAFF. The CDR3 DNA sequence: TGTGCCGGAACACAGGGTATGAACACTGAAGCTTTCTTT. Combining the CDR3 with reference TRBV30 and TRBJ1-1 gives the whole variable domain SQTIHQWPATLVQPVGSPLSLECTVEGTSNPNLYWYRQAAGRGLQLLFYSVGIGQISSEVPQNLSASRPQDRQFILSSKKLLLSDSGFYLCAGTQGMNTEAFFGQGTRLTVV.

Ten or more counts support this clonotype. CDR3 coding DNA: TGTGCCAGCAGCTTACAGGGATGGGTCTCGACCATATATTTT. Translation gives CASSLQGWVSTIYF. V is TRBV3-1 and J is TRBJ1-3; TRBD1 is a possible D gene (6 bases). Per the germline V gene, CDR1 is LGHDT and CDR2 is YNNKEL (reference sequence). The V and J ends lost 5 bases and 10 bases respectively, with 18 bases between them. The CDR3 runs 14 residues.

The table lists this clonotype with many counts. CDR3 residues: CASAGTRQSEQYF. The CDR3 region has the DNA TGTGCCAGCGCTGGGACCCGCCAGAGCGAGCAGTACTTC. This sequence joins TRBV2 and TRBJ2-7; tentatively, D is TRBD1 or TRBD2 (5 bases each). Per the germline V gene, CDR1 is SNHLY and CDR2 is FYNNEI. V lost 8 bases to trimming and J lost 6 bases, with 17 bases between them. There are 13 residues in the CDR3.

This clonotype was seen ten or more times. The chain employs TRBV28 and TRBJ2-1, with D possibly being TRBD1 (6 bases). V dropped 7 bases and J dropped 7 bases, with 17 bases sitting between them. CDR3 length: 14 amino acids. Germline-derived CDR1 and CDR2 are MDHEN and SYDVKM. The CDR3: CASNSRQGKNEQFF. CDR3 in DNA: TGTGCCAGCAACTCCCGGCAGGGGAAGAATGAGCAGTTCTTC.

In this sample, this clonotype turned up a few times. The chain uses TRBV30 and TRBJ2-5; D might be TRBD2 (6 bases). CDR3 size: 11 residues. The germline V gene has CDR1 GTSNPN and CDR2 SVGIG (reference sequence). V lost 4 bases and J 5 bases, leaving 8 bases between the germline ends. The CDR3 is CAWTGGETQYF. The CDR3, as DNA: TGTGCCTGGACCGGAGGGGAGACCCAGTACTTC.

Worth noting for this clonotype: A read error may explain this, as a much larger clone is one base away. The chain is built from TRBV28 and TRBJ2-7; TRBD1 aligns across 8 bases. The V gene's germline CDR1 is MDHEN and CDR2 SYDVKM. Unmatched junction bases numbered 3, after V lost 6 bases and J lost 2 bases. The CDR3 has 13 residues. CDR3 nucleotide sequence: TGTGCCAGCAGCAACAGGGGGGCCTACGAGCAGTACTTC. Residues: CASSNRGAYEQYF.

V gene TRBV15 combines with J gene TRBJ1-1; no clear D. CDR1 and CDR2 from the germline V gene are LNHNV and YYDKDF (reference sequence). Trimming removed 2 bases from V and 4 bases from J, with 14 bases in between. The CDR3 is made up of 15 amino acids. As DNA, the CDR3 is TGTGCCACCAGCAGAACCGACGGCGGTGGCACTGAAGCTTTCTTT. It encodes CATSRTDGGGTEAFF.

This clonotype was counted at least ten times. The CDR3 DNA reads as TGCGCCAGCAGCTCCCAACCAGGACTAGCGGGAGCCAGGAATGAGCAGTTCTTC. Translated: CASSSQPGLAGARNEQFF. The chain combines TRBV5-1 with TRBJ2-1; 13 bases line up with TRBD2. Trimming at V came to 3 bases and at J to 7 bases, leaving 13 bases not matched to a gene. This CDR3 spans 18 amino acids. Per the germline V gene, CDR1 is SGHRS and CDR2 is YFSETQ.

CDR3 DNA sequence: TGTGCCAGCAGCTTATCTAGCGGGATTGGCCGCTACAATGAGCAGTTCTTC. It encodes CASSLSSGIGRYNEQFF. The chain recombines TRBV11-1 with TRBJ2-1; 9 nucleotides align to TRBD2. After removal of 2 bases from V and 3 bases from J, the junction contained 8 bases not matched to a gene. Germline V gene data show CDR1 as SGHAT and CDR2 as FQDESV (reference sequence). The CDR3 is made up of 17 amino acids.

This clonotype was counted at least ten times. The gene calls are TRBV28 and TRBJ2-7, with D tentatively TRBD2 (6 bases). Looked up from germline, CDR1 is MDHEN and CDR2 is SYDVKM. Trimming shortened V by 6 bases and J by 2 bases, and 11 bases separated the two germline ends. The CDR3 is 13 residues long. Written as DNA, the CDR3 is TGTGCCAGCAGCTCCGGGGGTCCCTACGAGCAGTACTTC. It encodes CASSSGGPYEQYF.

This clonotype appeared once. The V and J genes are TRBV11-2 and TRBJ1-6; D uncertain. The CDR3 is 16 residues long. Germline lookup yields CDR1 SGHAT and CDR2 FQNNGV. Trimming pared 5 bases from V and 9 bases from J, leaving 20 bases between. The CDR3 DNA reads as TGTGCCAGCAGCCTCGAGTTCGCGGATATAACTTCACCCCTCCACTTT. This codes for CASSLEFADITSPLHF.